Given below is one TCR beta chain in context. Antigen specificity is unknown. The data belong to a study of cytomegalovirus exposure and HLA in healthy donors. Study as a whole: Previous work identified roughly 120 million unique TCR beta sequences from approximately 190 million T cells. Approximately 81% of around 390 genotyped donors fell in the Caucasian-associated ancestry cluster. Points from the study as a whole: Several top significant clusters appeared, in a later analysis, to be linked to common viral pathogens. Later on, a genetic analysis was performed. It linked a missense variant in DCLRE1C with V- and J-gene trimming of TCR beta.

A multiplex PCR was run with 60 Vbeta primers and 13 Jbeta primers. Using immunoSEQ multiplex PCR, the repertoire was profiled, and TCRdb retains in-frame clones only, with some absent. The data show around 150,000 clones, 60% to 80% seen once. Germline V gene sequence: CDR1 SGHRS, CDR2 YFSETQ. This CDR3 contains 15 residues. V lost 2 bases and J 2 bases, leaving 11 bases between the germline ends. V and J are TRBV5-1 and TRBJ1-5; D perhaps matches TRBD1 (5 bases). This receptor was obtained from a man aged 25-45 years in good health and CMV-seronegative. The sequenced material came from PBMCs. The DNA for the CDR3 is TGCGCCAGCAGCTTAGCCGGGACTCGCAATCAGCCCCAGCATTTT. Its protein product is CASSLAGTRNQPQHF. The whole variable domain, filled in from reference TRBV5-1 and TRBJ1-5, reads KAGVTQTPRYLIKTRGQQVTLSCSPISGHRSVSWYQQTPGQGLQFLFEYFSETQRNKGNFPGRFSGRQFSNSRSEMNVSTLELGDSALYLCASSLAGTRNQPQHFGDGTRLSIL.